This entry lists 31 T cell receptor beta chains sequenced from one sample in a study of blood T cells in healthy people across ages. Together with a sample-barcoded 5' primer, a J-beta primer mix was included in a second PCR lasting roughly 6 to 12 cycles. TCRdb redid the calling of the 5' RACE reads with MiXCR, one entry per CDR3 protein. The table lists more than 600,000 distinct CDR3 sequences, just under 25% of them singletons. These data also featured in a second study, about T cells of mothers and their children.

The material sequenced was blood. Every receptor here comes from a boy aged 5-17 years in good health.

V and J are TRBV29-1 and TRBJ2-2; D is possibly TRBD1 or TRBD2 (5 bases each). The V end lost 4 bases, the J end lost 2 bases, and 17 bases lay between the germline ends. The germline gives CDR1 SQVTM, CDR2 ANQGSEA. The CDR3 extends over 16 amino acids. CDR3 region: CSVGVGPWGNTGELFF. The CDR3 nucleotides are TGCAGCGTTGGTGTGGGACCATGGGGTAACACCGGGGAGCTGTTTTTT.

The gene calls are TRBV29-1 and TRBJ2-3, with D perhaps matching TRBD2 (6 bases). Germline CDR1 SQVTM, CDR2 ANQGSEA. The CDR3 runs 13 residues. The V end lost 4 bases, the J end lost 2 bases, and 10 bases lay between the germline ends. CDR3 DNA sequence: TGCAGCGTTGTCGCGGGAACCACAGATACGCAGTATTTT. Translating it yields CSVVAGTTDTQYF.

Only a few counts were recorded for this clonotype. The chain uses TRBV7-2 and TRBJ2-5; no firm D call. The CDR3 is made up of 14 amino acids. Per the germline V gene, CDR1 is SGHTA and CDR2 is FQGNSA. The germline V and J ends were trimmed by 4 bases and 1 base, with 10 bases remaining between them. CDR3 protein: CASSSGWVQETQYF. The CDR3 DNA reads as TGTGCCAGCAGCTCCGGGTGGGTCCAAGAGACCCAGTACTTC.

Points on this clonotype: A junction boundary mismatches the germline segment, possibly from a read error. This sequence joins TRBV7-9 and TRBJ2-1; D is perhaps TRBD1 (6 bases). The CDR3 spans 13 residues. Germline CDR1 reads SEHNR; CDR2 reads FQNEAQ (reference sequence). The CDR3 nucleotides are TGTGCCAGCAGCGGAGACAGGTACAATGAGCAGTCCTTC. It encodes CASSGDRYNEQSF.

The chain links TRBV6-6 to TRBJ1-3; D ambiguous. Trimming removed 8 bases at V and 0 bases at J, with 8 bases between. This CDR3 is built from 13 residues. The germline V gene has CDR1 MNHNY and CDR2 SVGAGI (reference sequence). CDR3 sequence (DNA): TGTGCCAGCGGCTCAGCCTCTGGAAACACCATATATTTT. This translates into CASGSASGNTIYF.

This chain links TRBV19 with TRBJ2-5, with 12 bases matching TRBD1. V lost 3 bases and J lost 5; bases outside the gene matches: 7. The CDR3 is made up of 16 amino acids. Germline V gene sequence: CDR1 LNHDA, CDR2 SQIVND (reference sequence). The CDR3 region is CASSIVGQGARETQYF. Here the CDR3 DNA reads TGTGCCAGTAGTATCGTGGGACAGGGGGCTAGGGAGACCCAGTACTTC.

The chain is built from TRBV29-1 and TRBJ2-5; tentatively, D is TRBD1 or TRBD2 (5 bases each). Germline V CDR1 and CDR2: SQVTM, ANQGSEA. CDR3 length equals 13 residues. V lost 0 bases and J lost 5, with 10 bases in between. The CDR3 DNA reads as TGCAGCGTTGAAGAACAAGAGGGGGAGACCCAGTACTTC. Translating it yields CSVEEQEGETQYF.

This clonotype came up a few times. V is TRBV13 and J is TRBJ1-4, with TRBD1 matching over 7 bases. CDR1 and CDR2 (germline): PRHDT, FYEKMQ (reference sequence). V dropped 5 bases and J dropped 11; count of bases not matched to a gene: 11. The CDR3 runs 14 residues. The DNA of the CDR3 is TGTGCCAGCAGCACCGACAGGGAGGTGTCGAAACTGTTTTTT. It specifies CASSTDREVSKLFF.

This clonotype showed up just a few times. The CDR3 DNA reads TGTGCCAGCAGTGCCCCCACAGGGTATTACACCGGGGAGCTGTTTTTT. Protein sequence: CASSAPTGYYTGELFF. V gene TRBV6-1 combines with J gene TRBJ2-2; possibly TRBD1 for D (6 bases). Germline V gene sequence: CDR1 MNHNS, CDR2 SASEGT. This CDR3 region has 16 residues. The germline V and J ends were trimmed by 4 bases and 3 bases, with 15 bases remaining between them.

The V gene is TRBV5-1, the J gene TRBJ1-2; 10 nucleotides match TRBD1. CDR1 is SGHRS and CDR2 is YFSETQ in the germline V gene. After removal of 0 bases from V and 4 bases from J, the junction contained 3 bases not matched to a gene. This CDR3 region has 15 residues. The CDR3 DNA sequence: TGCGCCAGCAGCTTGGAGACAGGGGGCGTCTATGGCTACACCTTC. Protein sequence: CASSLETGGVYGYTF.

The rearrangement links TRBV28 to TRBJ2-7; D possibly corresponds to TRBD1 (6 bases). The J call could be wrong; TRBJ2-5 is a better fit for the DNA end. Germline V lookup: CDR1 MDHEN, CDR2 SYDVKM. The CDR3 spans 15 residues. The CDR3 DNA sequence: TGTGCCAGCAGTTTCACAGGGACCCCTAAAGAGACCCAGTACTTC. As protein: CASSFTGTPKETQYF.

This clonotype appeared a few times. The genes are TRBV20-1 and TRBJ2-5; tentative D call: TRBD1 (5 bases). Germline V gene lookup returns CDR1 DFQATT and CDR2 SNEGSKA (reference sequence). Deletions cut 5 bases from V and 5 bases from J, with 12 bases between. This CDR3 has 12 residues. CDR3: CSAQGVGETQYF. CDR3 DNA sequence: TGCAGTGCTCAAGGGGTTGGGGAGACCCAGTACTTC.

The V and J genes are TRBV27 and TRBJ2-4; D remains ambiguous. This CDR3 is built from 15 residues. Germline CDR1 MNHEY, CDR2 SMNVEV (reference sequence). V dropped 5 bases and J dropped 8 bases, with 19 bases sitting between them. DNA of the CDR3: TGTGCCAGCAGTATCCGTCACCCTGAGATAGACATTCAGTACTTC. Residues: CASSIRHPEIDIQYF.

The chain employs TRBV6-5 and TRBJ2-3; TRBD2 matches 10 bases. V lost 5 bases, J lost 4 bases, and 6 bases stayed unmatched. CDR3 size: 15 residues. Germline V CDR1 and CDR2: MNHEY, SVGAGI. This CDR3 is CASSQLAGTSDTQYF. The CDR3 nucleotides read TGTGCCAGCAGTCAACTAGCGGGGACTTCAGATACGCAGTATTTT.

The CDR3 DNA is TGTGCCAGCAACCCCTCAGGGATCGGGGAGACCCAGTACTTC. This translates into CASNPSGIGETQYF. The chain couples TRBV12-3 or TRBV12-4 to TRBJ2-5; D possibly corresponds to TRBD1 (5 bases). The V and J ends lost 7 bases and 5 bases respectively, with 17 bases between them. This CDR3 is built from 14 residues.

The rearrangement uses TRBV29-1 and TRBJ2-4; no clear D gene. The germline V gene has CDR1 SQVTM and CDR2 ANQGSEA. The CDR3 runs to 13 residues. Trimming stripped 5 bases from V and 6 bases from J, with 14 bases between. The chain's CDR3 is CSVRTGTTNIQYF. The CDR3 DNA follows: TGCAGCGTTCGGACCGGTACTACAAACATTCAGTACTTC.

This chain uses TRBV12-3 or TRBV12-4 with TRBJ1-4, with D possibly being TRBD1 (5 bases). This CDR3 has 14 amino acids. V dropped 7 bases and J dropped 8 bases, with 17 bases sitting between them. The CDR3 DNA reads TGTGCCAGCACCCTCCTGCCCGGGGCCGAAAAACTGTTTTTT. It translates to CASTLLPGAEKLFF.

This clonotype showed up just a few times. J is TRBJ2-3 and V is TRBV20-1, with D perhaps matching TRBD1 or TRBD2 (5 bases each). In germline, CDR1 is DFQATT, CDR2 SNEGSKA (reference sequence). CDR3 size: 14 residues. V was trimmed by 3 bases and J by 7 bases, leaving 17 bases between them. CDR3 in amino acids: CSASGARTGNTQYF. The CDR3, as DNA: TGCAGTGCTAGTGGGGCCCGGACGGGGAATACGCAGTATTTT.

This chain uses TRBV5-1 with TRBJ2-7; 12 positions agree with TRBD2. The CDR3 has 17 residues. Looked up from germline, CDR1 is SGHRS and CDR2 is YFSETQ. Trimming took 4 bases from V and 1 from J; bases not matched to a gene: 9. CDR3 sequence reads: CASSLRTSGVASYEQYF. CDR3 in DNA: TGCGCCAGCAGCCTCCGGACTAGCGGGGTGGCTTCCTACGAGCAGTACTTC.

This sequence joins TRBV15 and TRBJ1-2; D remains ambiguous. The V gene's germline CDR1 is LNHNV and CDR2 YYDKDF (reference sequence). The CDR3 totals 12 residues. V was trimmed by 0 bases and J by 8 bases, leaving 7 bases between them. CDR3 loop: CATSREAEGYTF. The DNA for the CDR3 is TGTGCCACCAGCAGAGAGGCGGAGGGCTACACCTTC.

V is TRBV12-3 or TRBV12-4 and J is TRBJ2-5; D is undetermined. Trimming cost V 6 bases and J 5 bases, with 13 bases left between them. The CDR3 is made up of 13 amino acids. CDR3 DNA sequence: TGTGCCAGCAGACCGGGCGTGGGGGAGACCCAGTACTTC. Its translation: CASRPGVGETQYF.

This sequence joins TRBV24-1 and TRBJ2-5; 13 bases are shared with TRBD2. The CDR3 length is 15 residues. CDR1 KGHDR and CDR2 SFDVKD come from the germline V gene. Trimming at V came to 9 bases and at J to 5 bases, leaving 8 bases not matched to a gene. The CDR3 here is CATGILAGGRETQYF. The CDR3 bases are TGTGCCACCGGGATACTAGCGGGAGGGAGGGAGACCCAGTACTTC.

This clonotype was counted a few times. The chain carries TRBV29-1 and TRBJ2-4, with D possibly called TRBD1 or TRBD2 (5 bases each). CDR1 and CDR2 from the germline V gene are SQVTM and ANQGSEA. The CDR3 is 12 amino acids. Trimming removed 6 bases at V and 10 bases at J, with 16 bases between. CDR3 sequence: CSVGTAGEIQYF. In DNA, the CDR3 is TGCAGCGTGGGGACGGCTGGGGAAATTCAGTACTTC.

This chain connects TRBV7-9 to TRBJ2-3; tentative D call: TRBD2 (6 bases). CDR1 SEHNR and CDR2 FQNEAQ come from the germline V gene (reference sequence). The V and J ends lost 5 bases and 2 bases respectively, with 20 bases between them. The CDR3 is 17 residues long. The CDR3 nucleotides are TGTGCCAGCAGCCCCTTTGGGATGGTGCGGGACACAGATACGCAGTATTTT. It is translated as CASSPFGMVRDTDTQYF.

This clonotype has just a few counts. The rearrangement joins TRBV2 to TRBJ1-4, with a weak D call TRBD1 (6 bases). The V end was cut by 2 bases, the J end by 4 bases, with 11 bases between. This CDR3 spans 15 amino acids. The germline V gene encodes CDR1 SNHLY and CDR2 FYNNEI. CDR3 nucleotides: TGTGCCAGCAGTGAACAAGGACAGCTTAATGAAAAACTGTTTTTT. It is translated as CASSEQGQLNEKLFF.

This clonotype was observed a handful of times. The chain has TRBV4-3 and TRBJ1-2; D perhaps matches TRBD1 (5 bases). Looked up from germline, CDR1 is LGHNA and CDR2 is YSLEER. The CDR3 has 15 amino acids. V lost 0 bases and J lost 7, with 15 bases in between. CDR3 coding DNA: TGCGCCAGCAGCCAAGATCAGTCTTCAGGGCCTGGCTACACCTTC. It encodes CASSQDQSSGPGYTF.

The V and J genes are TRBV5-5 and TRBJ2-2; D is ambiguous. Germline lookup yields CDR1 SGHKS and CDR2 YYEKEE (reference sequence). V was shortened by 4 bases and J by 1 base, with 8 bases between the two germline ends. The CDR3 contains 14 residues. The CDR3 bases are TGTGCCAGCAGCCGGGCCCAGAACACCGGGGAGCTGTTTTTT. The encoded protein is CASSRAQNTGELFF.

This chain joins TRBV20-1 and TRBJ2-7; D is ambiguous. The CDR3 has 14 residues. Between the trimmed V and J ends, which lost 3 bases and 0 bases, there was a span of 12 bases. Looked up from germline, CDR1 is DFQATT and CDR2 is SNEGSKA (reference sequence). The CDR3 loop is CSARAPRSSYEQYF. DNA for the CDR3: TGCAGTGCTAGGGCCCCACGGAGCTCCTACGAGCAGTACTTC.

This clonotype was seen a few times. V and J are TRBV29-1 and TRBJ2-7; weak D call: TRBD1 (6 bases). Germline V gene sequence: CDR1 SQVTM, CDR2 ANQGSEA. The length of the CDR3 is 14 residues. The V end lost 7 bases, the J end lost 2 bases, and 18 bases lay between the germline ends. The CDR3: CSARTEASPYEQYF. CDR3 bases: TGCAGCGCTCGGACAGAAGCGAGTCCCTACGAGCAGTACTTC.

This clonotype has just a few counts. V gene TRBV4-1 combines with J gene TRBJ1-1; D remains unclear. Germline-derived CDR1 and CDR2 are MGHRA and YSYEKL. The V end lost 2 bases, the J end lost 1 base, and 11 bases lay between the germline ends. The CDR3 contains 15 residues. The CDR3 sequence is CASSQLSGWNTEAFF. The CDR3 DNA follows: TGCGCCAGCAGCCAACTGAGCGGCTGGAACACTGAAGCTTTCTTT.

This clonotype was picked up a small number of times. The chain has TRBV9 and TRBJ2-6; D possibly corresponds to TRBD2 (5 bases). Per the germline V gene, CDR1 is SGDLS and CDR2 is YYNGEE. V was pared by 0 bases and J by 2 bases, with 6 bases between. CDR3 length: 15 residues. The CDR3 reads CASSVAGTGANVLTF. In nucleotides, the CDR3 is TGTGCCAGCAGCGTAGCGGGGACTGGGGCCAACGTCCTGACTTTC.